The clone carrying this T cell receptor beta chain was picked up a small number of times. Its antigen is still unknown. This specimen belongs to a study of T cell responses to AZD1222 COVID-19 vaccine. Study results and caveats: White British ancestry dominated among donors, who included more females, and clonal diversity was possibly underestimated.

TCRdb keeps only in-frame clones here, not all; method: immunoSEQ multiplex PCR. The sample lists 150,000 to 200,000 clones, 93% seen once, with approximately 0.97% in the top ten. The junction had 3 bases not matched to a gene; V was cut back by 4 bases and J by 3 bases. This CDR3 comprises 14 residues. Germline CDR1 LGHDT, CDR2 YNNKEL (reference sequence). The sample here was peripheral blood, taken on day 0 of AZD1222 vaccination. The chain has TRBV3-1 (or the pseudogene TRBV3-2) and TRBJ1-3; the match to TRBD1 covers 7 bases. This receptor was obtained from an adult in good health. The CDR3 loop is CASSPRDSGNTIYF. DNA for the CDR3: TGTGCCAGCAGCCCCAGGGACAGTGGAAACACCATATATTTT.